This TCR beta chain was documented in a study of blood T cell repertoires in COVID-19. Looking at the study overall: Sources were T cells, B-cell-depleted T cells, or PBMCs; the material itself was cDNA or gDNA.

CDR3 size: 13 residues. Germline V gene lookup returns CDR1 SGHAT and CDR2 FQNNGV. V lost 3 bases and J 2 bases, leaving 7 bases between the germline ends. Produced via immunoSEQ multiplex PCR; TCRdb's table is partial and in-frame only. Found here are 15,000 to 20,000 clones, 70% to 90% of them singletons; the top ten hold around 50%. The receptor's source is a human donor in a cohort sampled during active COVID-19. Sequencing used peripheral blood. The chain combines TRBV11-2 with TRBJ2-5, with D possibly being TRBD2 (5 bases). DNA of the CDR3: TGTGCCAGCAGCTTTAGCGAGCAAGAGACCCAGTACTTC. Translating it yields CASSFSEQETQYF.